Listed here are 20 T cell receptor beta chains from one sample, sequenced in a study of blood T cell repertoires in COVID-19. TCRdb's copy holds only in-frame clones and misses some; the assay was immunoSEQ multiplex PCR. The sample shows 250,000 or so clones, approximately 83% of them seen only once. The sequencing input was PBMCs or T cells enriched from blood (not recorded which). The receptors come from a woman aged 50 to 60 who had recovered from COVID-19.

This clone was observed once. The chain has TRBV11-2 and TRBJ2-6; no definite D call. This CDR3 is 14 amino acids long. Germline V gene sequence: CDR1 SGHAT, CDR2 FQNNGV. V dropped 3 bases and J dropped 2 bases, with 5 bases sitting between them. CDR3 bases: TGTGCCAGCAGCTTGTCTGCTGGGGCCAACGTCCTGACTTTC. This encodes CASSLSAGANVLTF.

This rearrangement joins TRBV12-3 or TRBV12-4 to TRBJ2-5; D uncertain. The CDR3 runs to 12 residues. Trimming pared 5 bases from V and 9 bases from J, leaving 13 bases between. The CDR3 loop reads CASSSGPQSQYF. The CDR3 DNA follows: TGTGCCAGCAGTAGTGGCCCACAGTCCCAGTACTTC.

This chain links TRBV11-2 with TRBJ2-1, with 7 bases fitting TRBD2. Germline CDR1 SGHAT, CDR2 FQNNGV. V gave up 5 bases and J gave up 9 bases; unmatched junction bases: 10. The CDR3 runs 14 residues. The CDR3 is CASSTPDAGAEQFF. CDR3 bases: TGTGCCAGCAGCACGCCGGACGCGGGAGCTGAGCAGTTCTTC.

J is TRBJ2-3 and V is TRBV6-5, with D possibly being TRBD2 (5 bases). Trimming removed 11 bases at V and 6 bases at J, with 9 bases between. In germline, CDR1 is MNHEY, CDR2 SVGAGI. CDR3 size: 10 residues. The CDR3 loop is CAVGEDTQYF. The CDR3 DNA reads as TGTGCCGTCGGGGAGGATACGCAGTATTTT.

This clone came up a few times. The CDR3 spells CASEFGFRQDSPLHF. The CDR3 bases are TGTGCCAGCGAGTTTGGGTTCAGACAGGATTCACCCCTCCACTTT. This chain joins TRBV28 and TRBJ1-6; maybe TRBD1 (6 bases). Germline CDR1 MDHEN, CDR2 SYDVKM. This CDR3 has 15 amino acids. With 8 bases removed from V and 8 bases from J, the gap between germline ends came to 19 bases.

This chain uses TRBV15 with TRBJ1-1; no clear D. The CDR3 has 14 amino acids. The V gene's germline CDR1 is LNHNV and CDR2 YYDKDF (reference sequence). Trimming cost V 9 bases and J 1 base, with 15 bases left between them. DNA of the CDR3: TGTGCCACTGGTAAGATGTCCAGGAACACTGAAGCTTTCTTT. Amino acids: CATGKMSRNTEAFF.

This clone was found a few times. The V and J genes are TRBV27 and TRBJ1-5; unclear D gene. This CDR3 is built from 15 residues. Germline assignment: CDR1 MNHEY and CDR2 SMNVEV (reference sequence). Trimming left V 1 base short and J 3 bases short, with 10 bases between. CDR3 sequence reads: CASSLYWELNQPQHF. The CDR3 DNA reads TGTGCCAGCAGTTTATATTGGGAGCTCAATCAGCCCCAGCATTTT.

This clone was counted once. The chain has TRBV7-2 and TRBJ2-2; the match to TRBD2 covers 9 bases. Germline V gene sequence: CDR1 SGHTA, CDR2 FQGNSA. V dropped 6 bases and J dropped 0; count of bases not matched to a gene: 2. This CDR3 spans 15 amino acids. CDR3 DNA sequence: TGTGCCAGCAGTTCTAGCGGGGCGAACACCGGGGAGCTGTTTTTT. As protein: CASSSSGANTGELFF.

This rearrangement joins TRBV11-2 to TRBJ2-7; a weak D match, TRBD1 (6 bases). The CDR3 sequence is 15 residues long. Trimming took 5 bases from V and 0 from J, leaving 14 bases between them. The germline CDR1 and CDR2 sequences are SGHAT and FQNNGV. The CDR3 sequence: CASSEPGDISYEQYF. Written as DNA, the CDR3 is TGTGCCAGCAGCGAGCCAGGGGACATCTCCTACGAGCAGTACTTC.

The CDR3, as DNA: TGTGCCAGCAGCTTGACTAGCGGGAGGTCCGGTGAGCAGTTCTTC. Translation: CASSLTSGRSGEQFF. J is TRBJ2-1 and V is TRBV7-2, with 13 bases aligning to TRBD2. Germline V gene lookup returns CDR1 SGHTA and CDR2 FQGNSA. V was pared by 3 bases and J by 9 bases, with 5 bases of the junction left unmatched. CDR3 length equals 15 residues.

This rearrangement joins TRBV5-1 to TRBJ2-3; 15 bases are a match to TRBD2. J gave up 2 bases and V 3 bases, and 16 bases lay outside the gene matches. Germline values: CDR1 SGHRS, CDR2 YFSETQ. The CDR3 covers 21 residues. CDR3 bases: TGCGCCAGCAGCTATTCGCGGCCGGGACTAGCGGGAGGAGCTGACACAGATACGCAGTATTTT. As protein: CASSYSRPGLAGGADTDTQYF.

The chain joins TRBV3-1 (or the pseudogene TRBV3-2) to TRBJ2-7; the match to TRBD1 covers 10 bases. CDR1 and CDR2 (germline): LGHDT, YNNKEL (reference sequence). The CDR3 runs 15 residues. Trimming took 4 bases from V and 9 from J; bases not matched to a gene: 12. DNA for the CDR3: TGTGCCAGCAGCCCAGAGGGGACAGGGGTACGGGGGCAGTACTTC. Its protein product is CASSPEGTGVRGQYF.

The chain couples TRBV5-1 to TRBJ1-1; D unresolved. The germline V gene has CDR1 SGHRS and CDR2 YFSETQ. The CDR3 extends over 13 amino acids. V was cut by 2 bases and J by 4 bases, with 9 bases left in between. The chain's CDR3 is CASSLAWSTEAFF. For the CDR3, the DNA is TGCGCCAGCAGCTTAGCTTGGAGCACTGAAGCTTTCTTT.

The chain links TRBV28 to TRBJ1-5; 8 bases fit TRBD1. Trimming at V came to 9 bases and at J to 5 bases, leaving 6 bases not matched to a gene. The CDR3 has 13 residues. Per germline, CDR1 MDHEN and CDR2 SYDVKM. The DNA for the CDR3 is TGTGCCAGTAGGGACAGGAAAGATCAGCCCCAGCATTTT. Translated, it gives CASRDRKDQPQHF. The full variable domain, in which reference TRBV28 and TRBJ1-5 provide the parts outside the CDR3, is DVKVTQSSRYLVKRTGEKVFLECVQDMDHENMFWYRQDPGLGLRLIYFSYDVKMKEKGDIPEGYSVSREKKERFSLILESASTNQTSMYLCASRDRKDQPQHFGDGTRLSIL.

The V and J genes are TRBV7-9 and TRBJ1-3; possibly TRBD1 for D (5 bases). The V and J ends lost 4 bases and 2 bases respectively, with 12 bases between them. The CDR3 runs to 15 residues. Germline V gene lookup returns CDR1 SEHNR and CDR2 FQNEAQ (reference sequence). CDR3 coding DNA: TGTGCCAGCAGCTCGCTACCGGGGGCTGGAAACACCATATATTTT. Protein: CASSSLPGAGNTIYF.

The chain links TRBV2 to TRBJ2-7; a possible D gene is TRBD1 (6 bases). The V gene's germline CDR1 is SNHLY and CDR2 FYNNEI. The ends were cut back, 6 bases at V and 3 bases at J, with 9 bases in the middle. The CDR3 consists of 12 residues. CDR3 DNA: TGTGCCAGCAGACAGGGAAACTACGAGCAGTACTTC. It yields the protein CASRQGNYEQYF.

This rearrangement joins TRBV19 to TRBJ1-1; tentative D call: TRBD1 (5 bases). CDR3 length equals 13 residues. In germline, CDR1 is LNHDA, CDR2 SQIVND (reference sequence). Between the trimmed V and J ends, which lost 1 base and 4 bases, there was a span of 7 bases. CDR3 region: CASSIGQGTEAFF. The CDR3 DNA follows: TGTGCCAGTAGTATAGGGCAGGGCACTGAAGCTTTCTTT.

The V call is TRBV6-5, the J call TRBJ1-6, with a tentative D call TRBD1 (5 bases). The CDR3 is 14 amino acids. The germline V gene encodes CDR1 MNHEY and CDR2 SVGAGI. Trimming removed 4 bases from V and 7 bases from J, with 11 bases in between. CDR3 residues: CASSWTNRNSPLHF. For the CDR3, the DNA is TGTGCCAGCAGTTGGACAAATAGGAATTCACCCCTCCACTTT.

This chain connects TRBV27 to TRBJ2-7; possible D gene TRBD1, 5 bases. CDR1 is MNHEY and CDR2 is SMNVEV in the germline V gene (reference sequence). V shed 8 bases and J shed 3 bases, with 11 bases lying between them. The CDR3 is made up of 12 amino acids. CDR3 region: CASFDSLYEQYF. In DNA, the CDR3 is TGTGCCAGCTTTGACAGTCTCTACGAGCAGTACTTC.

This CDR3 reads CASSGLEAGDSTDTQYF. The CDR3 DNA is TGTGCCAGCAGCGGCTTAGAAGCAGGGGATAGCACAGATACGCAGTATTTT. V and J are TRBV5-6 and TRBJ2-3; tentatively, D is TRBD1 (6 bases). The CDR3 extends over 17 amino acids. Trimming took 4 bases from V and 0 from J, leaving 18 bases between them. Germline V gene lookup returns CDR1 SGHDT and CDR2 YYEEEE. Full variable domain (missing parts from reference TRBV5-6 and TRBJ2-3): DAGVTQSPTHLIKTRGQQVTLRCSPKSGHDTVSWYQQALGQGPQFIFQYYEEEERQRGNFPDRFSGHQFPNYSSELNVNALLLGDSALYLCASSGLEAGDSTDTQYFGPGTRLTVL.